Detailed here is one T cell receptor (beta chain). Its antigen is as yet unknown. The sample belongs to a study of Ad26.COV2.S vaccination and SARS-CoV-2 variants. Study-wide findings and caveats: It was found that vaccine and placebo recipients had similar non-spike TCR breadth.

The CDR3 runs to 14 residues. V trimming: 4 bases; J trimming: 2 bases; junction bases outside the gene matches: 2. In germline, CDR1 is KGHSH, CDR2 LQKENI. Only in-frame clones appear in the TCRdb table, and some are missing; sequencing was by immunoSEQ multiplex PCR. The table records hundreds of thousands of clones, more than 75% of them present only once. Documented treatment: some 20 received Ad26.COV2.S at low or high dose, single or two shots; 5 received placebo; per-sample allocation not given. Sampling took place 63 days after the first vaccine or placebo injection. This rearrangement joins TRBV18 to TRBJ1-5; 7 bases agree with TRBD1. The TCR was taken from a person between 18 and 59 years old who received the Ad26.COV2.S COVID-19 vaccine or a placebo. The sequencing here drew on peripheral blood, taken in a trial of Ad26.COV2.S vaccine versus placebo. The CDR3 coding sequence is TGTGCCAGCTCACTAGACAGGGGCAATCAGCCCCAGCATTTT. Its translation: CASSLDRGNQPQHF.